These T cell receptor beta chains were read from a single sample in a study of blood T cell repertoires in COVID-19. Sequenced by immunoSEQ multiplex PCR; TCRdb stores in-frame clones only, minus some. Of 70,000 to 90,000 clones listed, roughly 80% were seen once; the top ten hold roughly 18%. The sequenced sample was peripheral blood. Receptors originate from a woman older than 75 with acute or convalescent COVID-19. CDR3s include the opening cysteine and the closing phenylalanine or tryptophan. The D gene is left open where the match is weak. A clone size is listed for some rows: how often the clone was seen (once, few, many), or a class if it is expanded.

CDR3: CASSEGLNQPQHF
DNA: TGTGCCAGCAGTGAGGGGCTCAATCAGCCCCAGCATTTT
V: TRBV6-1
D: NA
J: TRBJ1-5
size: NA

CDR3: CASSQGQGNRNEKLFF
DNA: TGTGCCAGCAGCCAAGGACAGGGAAACCGAAATGAAAAACTGTTTTTT
V: TRBV14
D: TRBD1
J: TRBJ1-4
size: NA

CDR3: CASSYRGWSGAFF
DNA: TGTGCCAGCAGTTACAGGGGGTGGTCTGGAGCTTTCTTT
V: TRBV2
D: TRBD1
J: TRBJ1-1
size: NA

CDR3: CASSPQYGTEYNEQFF
DNA: TGCGCCAGCAGCCCCCAGTATGGGACAGAATACAATGAGCAGTTCTTC
V: TRBV5-1
D: TRBD1
J: TRBJ2-1
size: NA

CDR3: CASSFYRRETQYF
DNA: TGTGCCAGCAGTTTTTACCGGCGGGAGACGCAGTATTTT
V: TRBV12-3/TRBV12-4
D: TRBD2
J: TRBJ2-3
size: NA

CDR3: CASGSGAAANTGELFF
DNA: TGTGCTAGTGGTTCAGGGGCCGCTGCGAACACCGGGGAGCTGTTTTTT
V: TRBV12-5
D: NA
J: TRBJ2-2
size: NA

CDR3: CASSPQPGRVTGELFF
DNA: TGTGCCAGCAGCCCACAGCCAGGGAGGGTCACCGGGGAGCTGTTTTTT
V: TRBV7-7
D: TRBD2
J: TRBJ2-2
size: few

CDR3: CASVSRNYGYTF
DNA: TGTGCCAGTGTCAGTCGTAACTATGGCTACACCTTC
V: TRBV19
D: NA
J: TRBJ1-2
size: NA

CDR3: CASSQPGTGNYGYTF
DNA: TGTGCCAGCAGCCAGCCCGGGACAGGCAACTATGGCTACACCTTC
V: TRBV3-1/TRBV3-2
D: TRBD1
J: TRBJ1-2
size: NA

CDR3: CASSEWGNRVPSTEAFF
DNA: TGTGCCAGCAGCGAATGGGGCAACAGGGTTCCGAGTACTGAAGCTTTCTTT
V: TRBV9
D: NA
J: TRBJ1-1
size: NA

CDR3: CASSDLSGVAKNIQYF
DNA: TGCGCCAGCAGTGATCTTAGCGGGGTAGCCAAAAACATTCAGTACTTC
V: TRBV4-1
D: TRBD2
J: TRBJ2-4
size: few

CDR3: CASSLGLAGTSEAFF
DNA: TGTGCCAGCAGCTTAGGCCTGGCGGGAACGAGTGAAGCTTTCTTT
V: TRBV11-3
D: NA
J: TRBJ1-1
size: NA

CDR3: CASSPGTGGRVGETQYF
DNA: TGTGCCAGCAGCCCAGGGACAGGGGGCCGAGTGGGAGAGACCCAGTACTTC
V: TRBV7-2
D: TRBD1
J: TRBJ2-5
size: once

CDR3: CASSRQLNEKLFF
DNA: TGCGCCAGCAGCCGACAGCTGAATGAAAAACTGTTTTTT
V: TRBV5-1
D: NA
J: TRBJ1-4
size: NA

CDR3: CASSEPRKYGYTF
DNA: TGTGCCAGCAGTGAACCCAGGAAATATGGCTACACCTTC
V: TRBV2
D: NA
J: TRBJ1-2
size: NA

CDR3: CASSKEVLNGQGSNQPQHF
DNA: TGTGCCAGCAGCAAAGAGGTCCTCAATGGGCAGGGTAGCAATCAGCCCCAGCATTTT
V: TRBV21-1
D: NA
J: TRBJ1-5
size: NA

CDR3: CASSWGPDQPQHF
DNA: TGTGCCAGCAGCTGGGGCCCCGATCAGCCCCAGCATTTT
V: TRBV5-6
D: NA
J: TRBJ1-5
size: NA

CDR3: CASSESTAGVTDTQYF
DNA: TGCGCCAGCAGTGAGTCGACAGCGGGAGTTACAGATACGCAGTATTTT
V: TRBV10-1
D: TRBD2
J: TRBJ2-3
size: NA

CDR3: CASSSTGGRTGELFF
DNA: TGTGCCAGCAGTTCAACAGGGGGGCGCACCGGGGAGCTGTTTTTT
V: TRBV25-1
D: TRBD1
J: TRBJ2-2
size: few

CDR3: CASSIYVTGNHQPQHF
DNA: TGTGCCAGTAGCATCTACGTGACAGGGAATCATCAGCCCCAGCATTTT
V: TRBV19
D: TRBD1
J: TRBJ1-5
size: NA

CDR3: CAISNGRRGSGNTIYF
DNA: TGTGCCATCAGCAACGGACGCAGGGGCTCTGGAAACACCATATATTTT
V: TRBV10-3
D: NA
J: TRBJ1-3
size: NA

CDR3: CASSQEVGGGGNQPQHF
DNA: TGCGCCAGCAGCCAAGAAGTTGGGGGGGGCGGCAATCAGCCCCAGCATTTT
V: TRBV4-1
D: NA
J: TRBJ1-5
size: few

CDR3: CASSLRPGMNTEAFF
DNA: TGTGCCAGCAGTTTAAGGCCAGGAATGAACACTGAAGCTTTCTTT
V: TRBV27
D: NA
J: TRBJ1-1
size: NA

CDR3: CASRLQGALPLYEQYF
DNA: TGTGCCAGCAGGTTACAGGGGGCCCTCCCCCTGTACGAGCAGTACTTC
V: TRBV27
D: TRBD1
J: TRBJ2-7
size: NA

CDR3: CASSLGGTLFQRFLSEQYF
DNA: TGTGCCAGCAGCTTAGGGGGGACTCTTTTCCAACGCTTTTTATCCGAGCAGTACTTC
V: TRBV7-9
D: NA
J: TRBJ2-7
size: NA

CDR3: CASSQRQGALYNEQFF
DNA: TGTGCCAGCAGCCAACGACAGGGGGCCCTTTACAATGAGCAGTTCTTC
V: TRBV3-1/TRBV3-2
D: TRBD1
J: TRBJ2-1
size: few

CDR3: CASSPGTGIMNTEAFF
DNA: TGTGCCAGCAGCCCCGGGACAGGTATTATGAACACTGAAGCTTTCTTT
V: TRBV11-1
D: TRBD1
J: TRBJ1-1
size: NA

CDR3: CASSPPSAVGYEQYF
DNA: TGTGCCAGCTCGCCTCCCAGCGCCGTAGGCTACGAGCAGTACTTC
V: TRBV18
D: NA
J: TRBJ2-7
size: NA

CDR3: CATFGQLNSPLHF
DNA: TGTGCCACCTTTGGACAGCTCAATTCACCCCTCCACTTT
V: TRBV24-1
D: NA
J: TRBJ1-6
size: NA

CDR3: CASSESTGLYGYTF
DNA: TGCGCCAGCAGTGAGTCGACAGGACTCTATGGCTACACCTTC
V: TRBV10-2
D: NA
J: TRBJ1-2
size: few

CDR3: CASSRDRAYGYTF
DNA: TGTGCCAGCAGCCGAGACAGGGCGTATGGCTACACCTTC
V: TRBV5-6
D: TRBD1
J: TRBJ1-2
size: NA

CDR3: CASSGPDRGQYNEQFF
DNA: TGTGCCAGCAGTGGACCGGACAGGGGGCAATACAATGAGCAGTTCTTC
V: TRBV2
D: TRBD1
J: TRBJ2-1
size: NA

CDR3: CASSPPGQGNYGYTF
DNA: TGTGCCAGCAGCCCGCCGGGACAGGGGAACTATGGCTACACCTTC
V: TRBV5-6
D: TRBD1
J: TRBJ1-2
size: NA

CDR3: CASSSQPTGAYSNQPQHF
DNA: TGTGCCAGCAGCTCCCAACCGACAGGGGCCTATAGCAATCAGCCCCAGCATTTT
V: TRBV7-9
D: TRBD1
J: TRBJ1-5
size: once

CDR3: CASSKDSYEQYF
DNA: TGCGCCAGCAGTAAAGACAGCTACGAGCAGTACTTC
V: TRBV5-1
D: NA
J: TRBJ2-7
size: few